This TCR beta chain was identified in a study of molecular identifiers for immune sequencing clone quantification. Study-level information: Replicates split RNA from approximately 22,000 or 94,000 naive CD8 cells five ways, and the researchers sequenced four portions. Points from the study as a whole: Barcode sharing among identical TCR molecules could make large clones appear smaller.

The authors built bulk TCR libraries by previously described methods with listed TCR primers. MiXCR, applied by TCRdb to the PCR reads, yields one record per CDR3 protein. The sample yields about 97,000 distinct CDR3 sequences, 30% to 45% seen once. This CDR3 region has 16 residues. Per germline, CDR1 DFQATT and CDR2 SNEGSKA (reference sequence). Trimming cost V 1 base and J 2 bases, with 16 bases left between them. Of note for this clonotype: Its antigen remains unknown.

Sorting defined naive CD8 T cells as CD8+CD4-CCR7+CD45RA+. This receptor was obtained from a human donor in good health. Some libraries in this study had Jurkat cell RNA spiked in. This sequence joins TRBV20-1 and TRBJ2-3; D unclear. The sequencing sample was made of naive CD8+ T cells from blood, with Jurkat cell RNA spiked in. Sample subset: FACS-sorted CD8+CD4-CCR7+CD45RA+ naive T cells. CDR3: CSARGLGLGYTDTQYF. The CDR3 DNA reads as TGCAGTGCTAGAGGTCTTGGGCTTGGATACACAGATACGCAGTATTTT.